This TCR beta chain was profiled in a study of T cells in Graves' hyperthyroidism and ophthalmopathy. Amplified TCR beta CDR3 regions derived from RNA transcripts. First-round RT-PCR of the TCR CDR3 relied on the HTBI primer set. One entry per CDR3 protein, called by TCRdb with MiXCR from the multiplex PCR reads. Among hundreds of thousands of distinct CDR3 sequences listed, around 20% were seen once. Disease lasting under 3 months, a NOSPECS grade of at least 4, and a Clinical Activity Score of at least 3 were features of the ophthalmopathy patients. The study, taken as a whole, reports: It was a median 6.5 months before onset that the model predicted ophthalmopathy. In blood, most of the thyroid clonotypes expanded above 0.001 were also present.

There are a few counts of this clonotype. What it recognizes is unknown. CDR1 and CDR2 (germline): SGHTA, FQGNSA. Trimming removed 8 bases from V and 4 bases from J, with 11 bases in between. The CDR3 is 13 amino acids. The V gene is TRBV7-2, the J gene TRBJ2-2; D may be TRBD1 (5 bases). The receptor's source is a man in his thirties or forties with Graves' ophthalmopathy. Source material: blood. CDR3 protein: CASQTGATGELFF. CDR3 coding DNA: TGTGCCAGCCAAACAGGTGCCACCGGGGAGCTGTTTTTT.